Shown below are 16 T cell receptor beta chains from a single sample sequenced in a study of technical replicates of blood from a handful of donors. The method was immunoSEQ multiplex PCR; TCRdb's version includes in-frame clones alone and lacks a portion of them. The sample carries approximately 94,000 clones, 90% to 96% recorded once. Sequenced material: T cells isolated from PBMCs. These receptors came from a human donor in good health.

The chain carries TRBV5-7 and TRBJ1-3; tentative D call: TRBD1 (6 bases). TRBV5-7 is an ORF, with its function uncertain. The V end was cut by 0 bases, the J end by 0 bases, with 10 bases between. The CDR3 runs to 16 residues. The CDR3 spells CASSLEGQSSGNTIYF. For the CDR3, the DNA is TGTGCCAGCAGCTTGGAAGGACAGAGCTCTGGAAACACCATATATTTT.

The chain couples TRBV2 to TRBJ2-2; 8 bases align to TRBD2. Germline CDR1 is SNHLY and CDR2 is FYNNEI. This CDR3 spans 16 amino acids. V shed 7 bases, J shed 0 bases, and the junction held 7 bases outside the gene matches. The CDR3 sequence: CASTGVGLANTGELFF. For the CDR3, the DNA is TGTGCCAGCACCGGGGTGGGACTAGCGAACACCGGGGAGCTGTTTTTT. Full variable domain (missing parts from reference TRBV2 and TRBJ2-2): EPEVTQTPSHQVTQMGQEVILRCVPISNHLYFYWYRQILGQKVEFLVSFYNNEISEKSEIFDDQFSVERPDGSNFTLKIRSTKLEDSAMYFCASTGVGLANTGELFFGEGSRLTVL.

This clone has a handful of counts. The rearrangement joins TRBV6-6 to TRBJ1-2; 8 bases are a match to TRBD1. Looked up from germline, CDR1 is MNHNY and CDR2 is SVGAGI (reference sequence). Unmatched junction bases numbered 11, after V lost 3 bases and J lost 8 bases. The CDR3 spans 15 residues. CDR3 region: CASSYYPGGIYGYTF. The CDR3 DNA is TGTGCCAGCAGTTATTACCCAGGGGGCATCTACGGCTACACCTTC.

CDR3 sequence reads: CASSMGLGTDTQYF. The CDR3, as DNA: TGTGCCAGTAGTATGGGGCTAGGGACAGATACGCAGTATTTT. The chain is built from TRBV19 and TRBJ2-3, with D perhaps matching TRBD1 (5 bases). CDR1 is LNHDA, CDR2 SQIVND, per germline (reference sequence). This CDR3 region has 14 residues. V was trimmed by 3 bases and J by 3 bases, leaving 10 bases between them. The full variable domain, with the rest looked up from reference TRBV19 and TRBJ2-3, is DGGITQSPKYLFRKEGQNVTLSCEQNLNHDAMYWYRQDPGQGLRLIYYSQIVNDFQKGDIAEGYSVSREKKESFPLTVTSAQKNPTAFYLCASSMGLGTDTQYFGPGTRLTVL.

V gene TRBV12-5 combines with J gene TRBJ1-2, with TRBD1 matching 7 bases. The CDR3 has 12 residues. Trimming cost V 6 bases and J 5 bases; bases outside gene matches: 3. The V gene's germline CDR1 is LGHNT and CDR2 FRNRAP. CDR3 DNA: TGTGCTAGTGGGGACAGGAAATATGGCTACACCTTC. This encodes CASGDRKYGYTF.

The CDR3 sequence: CAWSVALPNTEAFF. The CDR3 DNA reads TGTGCCTGGAGTGTAGCCCTCCCGAACACTGAAGCTTTCTTT. J is TRBJ1-1 and V is TRBV30; no reliable D call. The length of the CDR3 is 14 residues. The germline CDR1 and CDR2 sequences are GTSNPN and SVGIG (reference sequence). V lost 0 bases and J lost 1, with 9 bases in between. The whole variable domain, filled in from reference TRBV30 and TRBJ1-1, reads SQTIHQWPATLVQPVGSPLSLECTVEGTSNPNLYWYRQAAGRGLQLLFYSVGIGQISSEVPQNLSASRPQDRQFILSSKKLLLSDSGFYLCAWSVALPNTEAFFGQGTRLTVV.

The J gene is TRBJ2-3, the V gene TRBV5-4; 12 positions match TRBD2. The CDR3 has 16 amino acids. V lost 3 bases, J lost 3 bases, and 5 bases stayed unmatched. Germline V lookup: CDR1 SGHNT, CDR2 YYREEE (reference sequence). The chain's CDR3 is CASSSGLAGSTDTQYF. CDR3 DNA sequence: TGTGCCAGCAGCTCCGGACTAGCGGGATCTACAGATACGCAGTATTTT.

The chain employs TRBV4-3 and TRBJ2-3; possible D gene TRBD2, 6 bases. CDR3 length equals 16 residues. V shed 0 bases and J shed 5 bases, with 15 bases lying between them. The germline V gene encodes CDR1 LGHNA and CDR2 YSLEER. CDR3 protein: CASSQDYGSGGDTQYF. DNA of the CDR3: TGCGCCAGCAGCCAAGATTACGGGAGCGGTGGAGATACGCAGTATTTT.

V and J are TRBV5-6 and TRBJ2-2; TRBD1 agrees at 8 bases. The J segment lost 5 bases and the V segment lost 4 bases, leaving 10 bases of the junction unmatched. The V gene's germline CDR1 is SGHDT and CDR2 YYEEEE. CDR3 length: 16 amino acids. The chain's CDR3 is CASSPIRGRRTGELFF. The CDR3 region has the DNA TGTGCCAGCAGCCCGATCAGGGGGCGAAGGACCGGGGAGCTGTTTTTT.

V and J are TRBV7-3 and TRBJ2-1; 7 bases fit TRBD2. Looked up from germline, CDR1 is SGHTA and CDR2 is FQGTGA. This CDR3 is built from 15 residues. V was pared by 2 bases and J by 9 bases, with 10 bases of the junction left unmatched. This chain's CDR3 is CASSLSPTSACEQFF. The CDR3 DNA reads as TGTGCCAGCAGCTTATCCCCAACTAGCGCCTGTGAGCAGTTCTTC.

The sample holds one count of this clone. V gene TRBV11-1 combines with J gene TRBJ2-7, with D perhaps TRBD2 (6 bases). This CDR3 has 15 amino acids. The germline V and J ends were trimmed by 5 bases and 6 bases, with 20 bases remaining between them. CDR1 and CDR2 from the germline V gene are SGHAT and FQDESV (reference sequence). The CDR3 DNA is TGTGCCAGCAGCAGCATGGCCGGGGGAAGGGCCGAGCAGTACTTC. Its translation is CASSSMAGGRAEQYF.

This chain joins TRBV6-5 and TRBJ1-1; D is perhaps TRBD1 (5 bases). The germline gives CDR1 MNHEY, CDR2 SVGAGI. The CDR3 runs 15 residues. The V and J ends lost 4 bases and 0 bases respectively, with 12 bases between them. The CDR3 DNA follows: TGTGCCAGCAGTTGGCAGGGATCTATGAACACTGAAGCTTTCTTT. It is translated as CASSWQGSMNTEAFF.

This clone was observed a handful of times. This chain connects TRBV6-1 to TRBJ2-5; 10 nucleotides line up with TRBD1. The CDR3 has 16 amino acids. The germline gives CDR1 MNHNS, CDR2 SASEGT. After removal of 2 bases from V and 3 bases from J, the junction contained 6 bases not matched to a gene. In DNA form, the CDR3 reads TGTGCCAGCAGTGAATGGGACAGGGGTCGTGAAGAGACCCAGTACTTC. This codes for CASSEWDRGREETQYF.

The chain employs TRBV6-5 and TRBJ1-4, with TRBD1 identical over 7 bases. Germline CDR1 and CDR2: MNHEY and SVGAGI. The junction had 6 bases not matched to a gene; V was cut back by 0 bases and J by 11 bases. CDR3 size: 14 residues. The CDR3 spells CASSYSRTGGKLFF. CDR3 bases: TGTGCCAGCAGTTACTCCCGGACAGGTGGGAAACTGTTTTTT.

This clone has only one observation. The V gene is TRBV28, the J gene TRBJ1-1; D gene ambiguous. From germline, CDR1 is MDHEN and CDR2 SYDVKM. V lost 5 bases and J 0 bases, leaving 7 bases between the germline ends. The CDR3 is made up of 13 amino acids. The CDR3 nucleotides are TGTGCCAGCAGTGAGGCCGTGAACACTGAAGCTTTCTTT. Translation gives CASSEAVNTEAFF.

This CDR3 is CASSFPQETQYF. The CDR3 bases are TGTGCCAGCAGCTTTCCGCAAGAGACCCAGTACTTC. The chain is built from TRBV7-6 and TRBJ2-5; the D is unclear. Germline CDR1 SGHVS, CDR2 FNYEAQ. V dropped 3 bases and J dropped 2 bases, with 4 bases sitting between them. CDR3 size: 12 residues.